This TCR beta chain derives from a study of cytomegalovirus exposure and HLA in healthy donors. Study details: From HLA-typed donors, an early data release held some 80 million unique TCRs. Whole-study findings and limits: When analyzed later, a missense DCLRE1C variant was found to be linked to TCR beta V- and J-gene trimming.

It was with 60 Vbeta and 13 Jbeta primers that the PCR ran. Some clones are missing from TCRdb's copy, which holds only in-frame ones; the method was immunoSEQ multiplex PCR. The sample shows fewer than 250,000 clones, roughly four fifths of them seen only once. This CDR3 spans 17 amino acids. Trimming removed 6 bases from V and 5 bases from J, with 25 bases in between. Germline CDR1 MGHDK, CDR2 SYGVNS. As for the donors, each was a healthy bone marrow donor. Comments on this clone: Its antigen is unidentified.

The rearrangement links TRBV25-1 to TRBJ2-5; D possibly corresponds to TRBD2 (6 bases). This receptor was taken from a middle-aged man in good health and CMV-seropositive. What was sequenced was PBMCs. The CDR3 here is CASSVGIADQLTETQYF. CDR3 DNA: TGTGCCAGCAGCGTCGGGATAGCGGACCAACTTACGGAGACCCAGTACTTC. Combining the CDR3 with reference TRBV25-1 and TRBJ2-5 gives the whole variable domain EADIYQTPRYLVIGTGKKITLECSQTMGHDKMYWYQQDPGMELHLIHYSYGVNSTEKGDLSSESTVSRIRTEHFPLTLESARPSHTSQYLCASSVGIADQLTETQYFGPGTRLLVL.